This TCR beta chain was found in a study of response to subunit inactivated influenza vaccine. Study outcomes and limitations: It was suggested by the authors that few new T cells are recruited by each seasonal influenza vaccination.

Turning to this clonotype: The antigen remains unidentified.

TCRdb re-called the RT-PCR reads with MiXCR, one entry per CDR3 protein. Of 560,000 or so distinct CDR3 sequences listed, around 8% are singletons. The sample was PBMCs from blood, taken less than 30 months after vaccination. The source of this sequence is a man aged 45-69 years who received an inactivated influenza vaccine.

The CDR3 region is CAIGSAVGEQYF. CDR3 bases: TGTGCCATCGGGTCCGCGGTTGGGGAGCAGTACTTC. This rearrangement joins TRBV10-3 to TRBJ2-7; D ambiguous. V was cut by 8 bases and J by 7 bases, with 15 bases left in between. The germline CDR1 and CDR2 sequences are ENHRY and SYGVKD. The CDR3 is made up of 12 amino acids.